This T cell receptor (beta chain) was sequenced in a study of T-cell reconstitution after alpha-beta-depleted transplantation in children. Unique molecular identifiers were incorporated during preparation of the TCRbeta library. TCRdb reanalysed the PCR reads using MiXCR and keeps one entry per CDR3 protein. The sample holds roughly 500,000 distinct CDR3 sequences, approximately 13% seen once. This CDR3 contains 14 residues. The V gene lost 6 bases and the J gene lost 5 bases, with 14 bases spanning the gap. Germline-derived CDR1 and CDR2 are ENHRY and SYGVKD. This clonotype was seen repeatedly, ten times or more.

The gene calls are TRBV10-3 and TRBJ2-1, with D unclear. The specimen comprised PBMCs from the stem cell graft donor, sampled from the stem cell graft. The TCR comes from a human donor who donated a stem cell graft to a child with combined immunodeficiency. This CDR3 reads CAISDSTTDNEQFF. CDR3 bases: TGTGCCATCAGCGACTCCACGACCGACAATGAGCAGTTCTTC.